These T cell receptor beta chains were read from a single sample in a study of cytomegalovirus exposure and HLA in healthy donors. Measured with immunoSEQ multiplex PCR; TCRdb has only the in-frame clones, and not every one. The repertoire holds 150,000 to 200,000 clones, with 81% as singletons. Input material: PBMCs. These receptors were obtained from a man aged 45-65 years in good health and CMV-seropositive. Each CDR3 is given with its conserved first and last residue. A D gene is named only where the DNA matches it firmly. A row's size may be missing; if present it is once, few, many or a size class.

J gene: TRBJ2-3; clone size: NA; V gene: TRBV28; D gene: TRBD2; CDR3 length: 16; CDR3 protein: CASSFNLAESTDTQYF; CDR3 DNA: TGTGCCAGCAGTTTCAACCTAGCGGAAAGCACAGATACGCAGTATTTT
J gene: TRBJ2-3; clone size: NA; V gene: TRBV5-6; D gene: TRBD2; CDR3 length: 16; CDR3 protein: CASSYLTSGVTDTQYF; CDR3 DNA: TGTGCCAGCAGCTATCTTACTAGCGGGGTAACAGATACGCAGTATTTT
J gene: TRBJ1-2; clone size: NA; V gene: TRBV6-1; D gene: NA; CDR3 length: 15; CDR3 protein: CASSELDGANYGYTF; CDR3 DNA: TGTGCCAGCAGTGAATTGGACGGGGCTAACTATGGCTACACCTTC
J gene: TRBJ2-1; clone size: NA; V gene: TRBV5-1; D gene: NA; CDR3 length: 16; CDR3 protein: CASSLRDGSSYNEQFF; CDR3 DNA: TGCGCCAGCAGCTTGCGCGACGGGAGCTCCTACAATGAGCAGTTCTTC
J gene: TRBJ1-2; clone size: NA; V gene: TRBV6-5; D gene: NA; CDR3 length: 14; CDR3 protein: CASSYSPGDYGYTF; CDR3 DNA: TGTGCCAGCAGTTACTCCCCGGGGGACTATGGCTACACCTTC
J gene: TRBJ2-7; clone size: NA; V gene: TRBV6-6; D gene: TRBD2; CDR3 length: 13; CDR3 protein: CASSSSGGYEQYF; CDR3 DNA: TGTGCCAGCAGTTCTAGCGGGGGTTACGAGCAGTACTTC
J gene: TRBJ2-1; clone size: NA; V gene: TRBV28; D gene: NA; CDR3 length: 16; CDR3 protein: CASSPEGVGSYNEQFF; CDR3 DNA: TGTGCCAGCAGTCCTGAGGGGGTCGGCTCCTACAATGAGCAGTTCTTC
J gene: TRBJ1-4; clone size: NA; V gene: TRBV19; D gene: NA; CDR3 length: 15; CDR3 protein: CASSTWTENNEKLFF; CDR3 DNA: TGTGCCAGTAGTACCTGGACAGAAAATAATGAAAAACTGTTTTTT
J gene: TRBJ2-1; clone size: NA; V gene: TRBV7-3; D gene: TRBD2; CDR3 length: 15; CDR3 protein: CASSLNGRGGYEQFF; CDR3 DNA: TGTGCCAGCAGTCTAAACGGGCGGGGGGGCTATGAGCAGTTCTTC
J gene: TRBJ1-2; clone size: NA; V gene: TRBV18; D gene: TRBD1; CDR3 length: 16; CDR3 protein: CASSPPSTGDNYGYTF; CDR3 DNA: TGTGCCAGCTCACCACCTTCGACAGGGGATAACTATGGCTACACCTTC
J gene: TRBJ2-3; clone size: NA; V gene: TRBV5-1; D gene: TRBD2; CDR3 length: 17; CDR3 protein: CASSLLALAGRTDTQYF; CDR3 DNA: TGCGCCAGCAGCCTTCTCGCCCTAGCGGGAAGGACAGATACGCAGTATTTT
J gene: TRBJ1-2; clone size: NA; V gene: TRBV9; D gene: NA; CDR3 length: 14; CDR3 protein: CASSVDSVNYGYTF; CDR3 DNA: TGTGCCAGCAGCGTAGATTCAGTAAACTATGGCTACACCTTC
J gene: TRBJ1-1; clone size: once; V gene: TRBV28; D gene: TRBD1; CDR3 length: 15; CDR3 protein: CASIGAGGWGTEAFF; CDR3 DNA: TGTGCCAGCATTGGGGCAGGGGGGTGGGGCACTGAAGCTTTCTTT
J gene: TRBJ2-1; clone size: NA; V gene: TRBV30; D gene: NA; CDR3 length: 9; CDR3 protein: CACGNEQFF; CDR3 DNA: TGTGCCTGCGGCAATGAGCAGTTCTTC
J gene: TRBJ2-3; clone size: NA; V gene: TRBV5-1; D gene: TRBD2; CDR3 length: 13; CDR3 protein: CASSLGTSDTQYF; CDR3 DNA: TGCGCCAGCAGCTTGGGGACTAGTGATACGCAGTATTTT
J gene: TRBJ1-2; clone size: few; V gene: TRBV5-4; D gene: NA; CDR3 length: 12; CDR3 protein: CASGNYNYGYTF; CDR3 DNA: TGTGCCAGCGGCAATTATAACTATGGCTACACCTTC
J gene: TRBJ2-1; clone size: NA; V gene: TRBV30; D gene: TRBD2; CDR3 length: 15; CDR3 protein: CAWSVLAGFSHEQFF; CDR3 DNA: TGTGCCTGGAGTGTACTAGCGGGTTTTTCCCATGAGCAGTTCTTC
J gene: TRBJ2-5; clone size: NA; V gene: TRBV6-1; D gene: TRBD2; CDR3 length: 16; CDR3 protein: CASSEGLAGGPKTQYF; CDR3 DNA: TGTGCCAGCAGTGAAGGACTAGCGGGGGGGCCAAAGACCCAGTACTTC
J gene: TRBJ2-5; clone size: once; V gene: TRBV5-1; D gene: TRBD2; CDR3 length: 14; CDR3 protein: CASSLTSGQETQYF; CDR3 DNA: TGCGCCAGCAGCTTAACTAGCGGCCAAGAGACCCAGTACTTC
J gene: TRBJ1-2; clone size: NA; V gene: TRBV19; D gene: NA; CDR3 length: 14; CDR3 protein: CASSIAPSARGYTF; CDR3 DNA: TGTGCCAGTAGTATCGCGCCCAGCGCGAGGGGCTACACCTTC
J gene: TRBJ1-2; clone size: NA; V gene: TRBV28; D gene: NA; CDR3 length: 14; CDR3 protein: CASSRTGPLYGYTF; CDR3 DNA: TGTGCCAGCAGTAGAACAGGGCCACTCTATGGCTACACCTTC
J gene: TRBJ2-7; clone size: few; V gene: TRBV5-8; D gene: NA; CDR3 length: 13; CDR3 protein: CASSWGVYYEQYF; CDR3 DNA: TGTGCCAGCAGCTGGGGGGTCTACTACGAGCAGTACTTC
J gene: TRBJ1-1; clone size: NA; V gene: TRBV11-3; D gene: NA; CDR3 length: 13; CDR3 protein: CASSLGARTEAFF; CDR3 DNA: TGTGCCAGCAGCTTAGGCGCACGGACTGAAGCTTTCTTT
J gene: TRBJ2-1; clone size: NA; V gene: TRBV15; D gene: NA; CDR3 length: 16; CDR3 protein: CATSRSGEETYNEQFF; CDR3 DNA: TGTGCCACCAGCCGTTCCGGGGAGGAAACCTACAATGAGCAGTTCTTC
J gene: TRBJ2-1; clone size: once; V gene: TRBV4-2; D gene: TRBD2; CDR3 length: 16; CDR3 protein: CASSLLRGGSSAEQFF; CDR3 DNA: TGTGCCAGCAGCCTCCTGAGGGGCGGGAGCTCTGCTGAGCAGTTCTTC
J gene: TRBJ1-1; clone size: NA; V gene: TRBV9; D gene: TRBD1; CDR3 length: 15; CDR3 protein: CASSPRDRGTGEAFF; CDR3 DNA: TGTGCCAGCAGCCCCCGGGACAGGGGAACTGGTGAAGCTTTCTTT
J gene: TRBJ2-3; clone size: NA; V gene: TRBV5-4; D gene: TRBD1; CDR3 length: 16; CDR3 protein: CASSWTGGFGTDTQYF; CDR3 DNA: TGTGCCAGCAGTTGGACAGGGGGTTTCGGCACAGATACGCAGTATTTT
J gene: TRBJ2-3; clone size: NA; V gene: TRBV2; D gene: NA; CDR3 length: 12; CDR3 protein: CASSGTTDTQYF; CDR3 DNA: TGTGCCAGTAGCGGAACCACAGATACGCAGTATTTT
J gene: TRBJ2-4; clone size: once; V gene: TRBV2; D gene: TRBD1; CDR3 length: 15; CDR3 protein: CASKSTGSSKNIQYF; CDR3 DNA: TGTGCCAGCAAATCGACAGGGAGTAGTAAAAACATTCAGTACTTC
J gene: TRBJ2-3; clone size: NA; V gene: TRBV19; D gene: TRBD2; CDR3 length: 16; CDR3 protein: CASSTGLAPSTDTQYF; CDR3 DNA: TGTGCCAGTAGTACTGGACTAGCGCCTAGCACAGATACGCAGTATTTT
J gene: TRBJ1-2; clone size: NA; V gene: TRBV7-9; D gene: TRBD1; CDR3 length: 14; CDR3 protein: CASRGLRTGGGYTF; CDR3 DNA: TGTGCCAGCAGGGGCCTGAGGACAGGCGGTGGCTACACCTTC
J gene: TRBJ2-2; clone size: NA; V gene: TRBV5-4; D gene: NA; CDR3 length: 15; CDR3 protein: CASSLAPFDTGELFF; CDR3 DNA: TGTGCCAGCAGCTTGGCCCCCTTCGACACCGGGGAGCTGTTTTTT
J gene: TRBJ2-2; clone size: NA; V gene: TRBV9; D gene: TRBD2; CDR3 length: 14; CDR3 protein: CASSVEGTSWELFF; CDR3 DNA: TGTGCCAGCAGCGTAGAGGGGACTAGCTGGGAGCTGTTTTTT
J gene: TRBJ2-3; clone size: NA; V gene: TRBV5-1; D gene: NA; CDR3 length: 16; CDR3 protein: CASTWGERGSTDTQYF; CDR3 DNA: TGCGCCAGCACCTGGGGGGAGAGGGGATCCACAGATACGCAGTATTTT
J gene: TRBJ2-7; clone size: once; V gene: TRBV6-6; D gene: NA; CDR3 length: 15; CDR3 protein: CASSYGGASEYEQYF; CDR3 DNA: TGTGCCAGCAGTTACGGCGGGGCTTCGGAGTACGAGCAGTACTTC
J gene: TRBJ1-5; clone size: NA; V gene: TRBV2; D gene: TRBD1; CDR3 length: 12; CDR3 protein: CASHQGGQPQHF; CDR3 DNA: TGTGCCAGCCATCAGGGGGGACAGCCCCAGCATTTT
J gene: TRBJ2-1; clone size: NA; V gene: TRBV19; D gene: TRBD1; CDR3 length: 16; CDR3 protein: CASRRQTGLVYNEQFF; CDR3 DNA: TGTGCCAGTAGGAGACAGACAGGGTTGGTCTACAATGAGCAGTTCTTC
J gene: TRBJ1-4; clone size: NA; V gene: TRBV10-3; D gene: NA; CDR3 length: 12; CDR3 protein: CATQRGGEKLFF; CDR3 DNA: TGTGCCACCCAAAGGGGAGGTGAAAAACTGTTTTTT
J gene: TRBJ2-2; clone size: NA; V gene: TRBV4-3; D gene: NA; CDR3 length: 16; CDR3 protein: CASSRTWGANTGELFF; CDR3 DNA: TGCGCCAGCAGCCGGACGTGGGGAGCCAACACCGGGGAGCTGTTTTTT
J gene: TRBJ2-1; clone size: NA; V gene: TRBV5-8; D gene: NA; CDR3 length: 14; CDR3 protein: CASSLVPSYNEQFF; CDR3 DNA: TGTGCCAGCAGCTTGGTCCCCAGCTACAATGAGCAGTTCTTC
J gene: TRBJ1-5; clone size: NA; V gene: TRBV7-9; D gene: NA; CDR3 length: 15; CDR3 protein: CASSLDTGVGQPQHF; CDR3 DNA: TGTGCCAGCAGCCTAGATACGGGGGTGGGGCAGCCCCAGCATTTT
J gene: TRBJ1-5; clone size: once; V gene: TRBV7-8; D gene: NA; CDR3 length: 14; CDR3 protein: CASNLQGRNQPQHF; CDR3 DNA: TGTGCCAGCAACCTTCAGGGGCGCAATCAGCCCCAGCATTTT